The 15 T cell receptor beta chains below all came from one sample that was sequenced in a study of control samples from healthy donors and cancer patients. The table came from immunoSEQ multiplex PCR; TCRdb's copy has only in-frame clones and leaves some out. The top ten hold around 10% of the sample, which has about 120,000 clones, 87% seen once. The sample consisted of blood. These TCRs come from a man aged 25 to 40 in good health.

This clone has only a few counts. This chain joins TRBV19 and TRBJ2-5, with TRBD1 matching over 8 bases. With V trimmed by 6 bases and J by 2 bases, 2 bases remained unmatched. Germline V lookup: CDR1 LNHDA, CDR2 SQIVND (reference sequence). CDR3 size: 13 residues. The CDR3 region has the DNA TGTGCCAGTAGGGGGACAGGACAAGAGACCCAGTACTTC. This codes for CASRGTGQETQYF. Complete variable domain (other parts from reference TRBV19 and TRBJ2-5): DGGITQSPKYLFRKEGQNVTLSCEQNLNHDAMYWYRQDPGQGLRLIYYSQIVNDFQKGDIAEGYSVSREKKESFPLTVTSAQKNPTAFYLCASRGTGQETQYFGPGTRLLVL.

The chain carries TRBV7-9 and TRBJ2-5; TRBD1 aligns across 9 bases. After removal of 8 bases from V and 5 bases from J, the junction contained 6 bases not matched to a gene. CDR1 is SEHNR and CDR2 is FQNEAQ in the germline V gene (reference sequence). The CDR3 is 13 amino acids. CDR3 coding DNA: TGTGCCAGCCAACAGGGGGCAGGGGAGACCCAGTACTTC. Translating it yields CASQQGAGETQYF.

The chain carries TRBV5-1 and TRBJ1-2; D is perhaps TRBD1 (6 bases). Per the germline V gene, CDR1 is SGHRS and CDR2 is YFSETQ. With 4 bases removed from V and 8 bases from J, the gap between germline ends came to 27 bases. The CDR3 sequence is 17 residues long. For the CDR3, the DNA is TGCGCCAGCAGCCCGGCAGGGGTCATACTAAAGTCCAGGGGCTACACCTTC. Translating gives CASSPAGVILKSRGYTF.

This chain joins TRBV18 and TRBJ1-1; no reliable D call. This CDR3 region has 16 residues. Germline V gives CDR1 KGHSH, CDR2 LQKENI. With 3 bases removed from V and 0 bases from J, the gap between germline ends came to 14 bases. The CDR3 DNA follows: TGTGCCAGCTCACCTCCCTCCCGGGGTGTGAACACTGAAGCTTTCTTT. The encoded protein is CASSPPSRGVNTEAFF.

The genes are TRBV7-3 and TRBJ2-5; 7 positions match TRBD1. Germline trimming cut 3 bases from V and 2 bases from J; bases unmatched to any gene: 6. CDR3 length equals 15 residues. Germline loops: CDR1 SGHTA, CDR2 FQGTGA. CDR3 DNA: TGTGCCAGCAGCTTCAGGGGGACCAATCAAGAGACCCAGTACTTC. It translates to CASSFRGTNQETQYF.

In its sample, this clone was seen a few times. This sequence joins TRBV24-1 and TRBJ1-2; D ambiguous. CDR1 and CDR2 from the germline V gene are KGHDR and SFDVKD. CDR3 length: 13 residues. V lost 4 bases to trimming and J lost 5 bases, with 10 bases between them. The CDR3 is CATSEVPGYGYTF. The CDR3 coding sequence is TGTGCCACCAGTGAGGTCCCGGGGTATGGCTACACCTTC.

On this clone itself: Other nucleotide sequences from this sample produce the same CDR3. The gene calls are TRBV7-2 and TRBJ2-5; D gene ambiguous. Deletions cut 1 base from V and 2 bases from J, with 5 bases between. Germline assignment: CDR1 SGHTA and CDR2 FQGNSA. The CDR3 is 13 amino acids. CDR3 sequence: CASSLGPQETQYF. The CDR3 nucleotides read TGTGCCAGCAGCTTAGGGCCTCAAGAGACCCAGTACTTC. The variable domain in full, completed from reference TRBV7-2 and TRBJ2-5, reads GAGVSQSPSNKVTEKGKDVELRCDPISGHTALYWYRQSLGQGLEFLIYFQGNSAPDKSGLPSDRFSAERTGGSVSTLTIQRTQQEDSAVYLCASSLGPQETQYFGPGTRLLVL.

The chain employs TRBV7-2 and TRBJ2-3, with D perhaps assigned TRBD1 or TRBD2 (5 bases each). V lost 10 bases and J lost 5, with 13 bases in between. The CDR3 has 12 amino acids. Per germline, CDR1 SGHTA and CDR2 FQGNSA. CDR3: CATRSGGDTQYF. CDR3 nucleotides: TGTGCCACCAGGAGTGGGGGAGATACGCAGTATTTT.

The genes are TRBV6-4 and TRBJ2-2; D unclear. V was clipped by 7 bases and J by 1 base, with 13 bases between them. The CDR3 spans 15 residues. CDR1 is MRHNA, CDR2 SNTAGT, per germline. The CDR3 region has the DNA TGTGCCAGCACTAATGGAAACATGAACACCGGGGAGCTGTTTTTT. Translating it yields CASTNGNMNTGELFF.

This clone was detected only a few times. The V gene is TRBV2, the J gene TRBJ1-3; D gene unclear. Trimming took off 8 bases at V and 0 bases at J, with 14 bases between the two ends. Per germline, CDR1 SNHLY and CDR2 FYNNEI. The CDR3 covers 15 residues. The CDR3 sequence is CASGIRSFSGNTIYF. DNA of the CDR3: TGTGCCAGCGGTATTCGGTCCTTCTCTGGAAACACCATATATTTT.

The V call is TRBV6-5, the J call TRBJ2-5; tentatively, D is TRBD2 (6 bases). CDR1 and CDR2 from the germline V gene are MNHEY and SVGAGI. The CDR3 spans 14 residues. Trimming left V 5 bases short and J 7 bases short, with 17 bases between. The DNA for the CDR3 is TGTGCCAGCAGTAGGGACCGCGTGGGGGGGACCCAGTACTTC. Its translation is CASSRDRVGGTQYF.

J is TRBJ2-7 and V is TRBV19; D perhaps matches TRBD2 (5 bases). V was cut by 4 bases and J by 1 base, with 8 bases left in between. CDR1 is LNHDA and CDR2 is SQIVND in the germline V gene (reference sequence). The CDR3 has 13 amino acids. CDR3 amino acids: CASSKDWSYEQYF. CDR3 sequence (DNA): TGTGCCAGTAGTAAGGACTGGTCCTACGAGCAGTACTTC.

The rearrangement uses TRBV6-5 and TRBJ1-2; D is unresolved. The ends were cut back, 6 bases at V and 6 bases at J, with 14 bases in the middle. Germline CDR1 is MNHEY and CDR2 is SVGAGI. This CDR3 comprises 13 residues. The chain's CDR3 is CASRSPIADGYTF. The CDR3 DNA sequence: TGTGCCAGCAGGTCCCCGATCGCGGATGGCTACACCTTC.

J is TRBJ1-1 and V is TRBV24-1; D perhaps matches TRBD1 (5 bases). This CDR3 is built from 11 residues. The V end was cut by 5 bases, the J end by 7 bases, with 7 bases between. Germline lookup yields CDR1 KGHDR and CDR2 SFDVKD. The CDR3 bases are TGTGCCACCAGTGGGGGCAGTGAAGCTTTCTTT. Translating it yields CATSGGSEAFF.

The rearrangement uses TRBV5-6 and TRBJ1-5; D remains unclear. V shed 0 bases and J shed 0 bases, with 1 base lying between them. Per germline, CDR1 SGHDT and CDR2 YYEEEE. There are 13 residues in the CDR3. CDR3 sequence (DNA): TGTGCCAGCAGCTTGGATAGCAATCAGCCCCAGCATTTT. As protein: CASSLDSNQPQHF.